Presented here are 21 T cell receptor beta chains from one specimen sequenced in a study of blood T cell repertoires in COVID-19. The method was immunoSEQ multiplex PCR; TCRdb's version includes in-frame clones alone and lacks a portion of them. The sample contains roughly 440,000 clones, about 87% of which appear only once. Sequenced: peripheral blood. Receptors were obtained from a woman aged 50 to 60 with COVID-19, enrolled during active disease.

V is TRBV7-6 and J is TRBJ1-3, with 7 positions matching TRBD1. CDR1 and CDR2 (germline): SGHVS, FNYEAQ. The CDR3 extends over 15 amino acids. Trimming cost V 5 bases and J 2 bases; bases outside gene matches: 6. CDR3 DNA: TGTGCCAGCAGCCGACAAACAGGGGCTGGAAACACCATATATTTT. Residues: CASSRQTGAGNTIYF.

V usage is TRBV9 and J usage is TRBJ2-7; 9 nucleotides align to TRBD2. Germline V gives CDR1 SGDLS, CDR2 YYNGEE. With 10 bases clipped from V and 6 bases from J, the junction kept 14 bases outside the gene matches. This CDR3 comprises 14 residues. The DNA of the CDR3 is TGTGCCCGCCGCGGGGGGGGGCGAGCCCCCGAGCAGTACTTC. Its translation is CARRGGGRAPEQYF.

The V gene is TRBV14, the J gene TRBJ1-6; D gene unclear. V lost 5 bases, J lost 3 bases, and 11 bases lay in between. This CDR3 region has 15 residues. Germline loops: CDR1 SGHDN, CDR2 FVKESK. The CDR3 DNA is TGTGCCAGCAGCGCCGGAGGCTACTATAATTCACCCCTCCACTTT. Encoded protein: CASSAGGYYNSPLHF.

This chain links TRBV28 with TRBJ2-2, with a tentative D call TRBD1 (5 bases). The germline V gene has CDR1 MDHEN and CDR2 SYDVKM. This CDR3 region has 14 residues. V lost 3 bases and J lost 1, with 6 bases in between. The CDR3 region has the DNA TGTGCCAGCAGTTTGCAGGGGAACACCGGGGAGCTGTTTTTT. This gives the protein CASSLQGNTGELFF.

The CDR3 loop is CATSSTEFGGETQYF. As DNA, the CDR3 is TGTGCCACCAGCAGTACCGAGTTTGGCGGGGAGACCCAGTACTTC. The chain recombines TRBV15 with TRBJ2-5; a possible D gene is TRBD2 (5 bases). The CDR3 covers 15 residues. CDR1 is LNHNV and CDR2 is YYDKDF in the germline V gene (reference sequence). The germline V and J ends were trimmed by 3 bases and 5 bases, with 16 bases remaining between them.

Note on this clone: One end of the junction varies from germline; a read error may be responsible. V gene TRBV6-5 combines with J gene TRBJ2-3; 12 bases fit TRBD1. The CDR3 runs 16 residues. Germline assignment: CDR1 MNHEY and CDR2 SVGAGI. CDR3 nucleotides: TGTGCCGGCAGTTACTCCGGGACAGGGGGCGCAGATACGCAGTATTTT. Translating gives CAGSYSGTGGADTQYF.

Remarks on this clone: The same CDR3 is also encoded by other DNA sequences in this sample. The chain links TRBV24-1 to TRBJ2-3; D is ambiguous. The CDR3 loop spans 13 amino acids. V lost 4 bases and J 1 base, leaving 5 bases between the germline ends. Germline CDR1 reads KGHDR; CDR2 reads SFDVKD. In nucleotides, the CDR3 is TGTGCCACCAGTGACCCCGGCACAGATACGCAGTATTTT. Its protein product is CATSDPGTDTQYF.

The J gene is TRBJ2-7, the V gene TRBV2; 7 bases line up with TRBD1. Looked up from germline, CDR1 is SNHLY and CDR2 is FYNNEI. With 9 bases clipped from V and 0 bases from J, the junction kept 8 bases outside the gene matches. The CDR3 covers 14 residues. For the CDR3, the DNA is TGTGCCAGAGCAGTGCAGGGGGACTCCTACGAGCAGTACTTC. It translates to CARAVQGDSYEQYF.

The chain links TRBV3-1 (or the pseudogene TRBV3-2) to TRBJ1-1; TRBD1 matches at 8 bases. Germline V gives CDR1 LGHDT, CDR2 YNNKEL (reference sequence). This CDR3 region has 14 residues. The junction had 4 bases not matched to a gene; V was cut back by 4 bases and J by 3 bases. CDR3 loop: CASSLTGGDTEAFF. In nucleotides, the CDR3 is TGTGCCAGCAGCCTTACAGGGGGTGACACTGAAGCTTTCTTT.

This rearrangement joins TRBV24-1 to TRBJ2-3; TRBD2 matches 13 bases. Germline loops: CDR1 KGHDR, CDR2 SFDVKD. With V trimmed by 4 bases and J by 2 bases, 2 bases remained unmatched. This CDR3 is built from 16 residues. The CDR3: CATSDGTSGVTDTQYF. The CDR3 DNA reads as TGTGCCACCAGTGACGGGACTAGCGGGGTCACAGATACGCAGTATTTT.

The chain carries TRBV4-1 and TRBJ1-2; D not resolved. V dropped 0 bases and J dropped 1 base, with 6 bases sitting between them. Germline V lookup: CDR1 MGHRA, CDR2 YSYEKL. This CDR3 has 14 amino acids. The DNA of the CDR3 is TGCGCCAGCAGCCAAGATCGGGTTAACTATGGCTACACCTTC. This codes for CASSQDRVNYGYTF.

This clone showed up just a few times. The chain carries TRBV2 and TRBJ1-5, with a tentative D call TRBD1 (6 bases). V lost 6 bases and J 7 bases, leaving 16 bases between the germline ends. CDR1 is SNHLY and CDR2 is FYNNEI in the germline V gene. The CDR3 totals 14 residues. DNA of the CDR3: TGTGCCAGCAGCGCGGAGGGGGGGGCCCAGCCCCAGCATTTT. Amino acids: CASSAEGGAQPQHF.

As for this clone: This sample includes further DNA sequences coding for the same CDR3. The CDR3 here is CASSLGQGRHNEQFF. CDR3 bases: TGCGCCAGCAGCCTCGGGCAGGGGAGACACAATGAGCAGTTCTTC. J is TRBJ2-1 and V is TRBV5-1, with D perhaps TRBD1 (6 bases). Germline assignment: CDR1 SGHRS and CDR2 YFSETQ. CDR3 size: 15 residues. Trimming left V 4 bases short and J 5 bases short, with 16 bases between.

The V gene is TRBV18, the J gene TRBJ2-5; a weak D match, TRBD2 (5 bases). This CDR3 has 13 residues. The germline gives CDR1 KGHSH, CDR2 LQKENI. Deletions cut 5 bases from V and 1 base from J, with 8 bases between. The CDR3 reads CASSAAVQETQYF. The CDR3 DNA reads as TGTGCCAGCTCAGCAGCGGTCCAAGAGACCCAGTACTTC.

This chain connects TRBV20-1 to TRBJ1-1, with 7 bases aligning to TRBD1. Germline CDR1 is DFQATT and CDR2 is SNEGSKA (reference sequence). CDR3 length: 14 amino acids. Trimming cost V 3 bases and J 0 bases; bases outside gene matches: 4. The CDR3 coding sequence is TGCAGTGCTAGTCAGGGGGTTCTGAACACTGAAGCTTTCTTT. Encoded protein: CSASQGVLNTEAFF.

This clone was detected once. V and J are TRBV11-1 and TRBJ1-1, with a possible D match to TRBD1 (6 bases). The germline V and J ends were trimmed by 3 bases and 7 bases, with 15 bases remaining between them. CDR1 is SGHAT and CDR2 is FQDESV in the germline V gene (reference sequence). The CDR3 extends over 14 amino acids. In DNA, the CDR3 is TGTGCCAGCAGCTTGGGCAGGGGAAGTGGTGAAGCTTTCTTT. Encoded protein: CASSLGRGSGEAFF.

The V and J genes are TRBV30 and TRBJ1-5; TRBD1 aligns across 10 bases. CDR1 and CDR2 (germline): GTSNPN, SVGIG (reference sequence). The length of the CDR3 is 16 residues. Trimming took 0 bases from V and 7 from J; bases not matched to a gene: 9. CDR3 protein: CAWSVGWGTGDQPQHF. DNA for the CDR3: TGTGCCTGGAGTGTAGGTTGGGGGACAGGGGACCAGCCCCAGCATTTT. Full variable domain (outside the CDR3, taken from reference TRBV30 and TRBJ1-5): SQTIHQWPATLVQPVGSPLSLECTVEGTSNPNLYWYRQAAGRGLQLLFYSVGIGQISSEVPQNLSASRPQDRQFILSSKKLLLSDSGFYLCAWSVGWGTGDQPQHFGDGTRLSIL.

The CDR3: CASSARGGRGLNTEAFF. In nucleotides, the CDR3 is TGTGCCAGCTCAGCCCGAGGGGGCCGAGGACTGAACACTGAAGCTTTCTTT. V usage is TRBV18 and J usage is TRBJ1-1; 7 nucleotides align to TRBD1. With 5 bases clipped from V and 0 bases from J, the junction kept 12 bases outside the gene matches. The germline V gene encodes CDR1 KGHSH and CDR2 LQKENI. The CDR3 loop spans 17 amino acids.

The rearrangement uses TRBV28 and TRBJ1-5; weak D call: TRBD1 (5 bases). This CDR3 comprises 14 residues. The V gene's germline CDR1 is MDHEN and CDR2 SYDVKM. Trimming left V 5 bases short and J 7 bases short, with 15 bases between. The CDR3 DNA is TGTGCCAGCAGTGAGGACATACCCGTGCAGCCCCAGCATTTT. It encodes CASSEDIPVQPQHF.

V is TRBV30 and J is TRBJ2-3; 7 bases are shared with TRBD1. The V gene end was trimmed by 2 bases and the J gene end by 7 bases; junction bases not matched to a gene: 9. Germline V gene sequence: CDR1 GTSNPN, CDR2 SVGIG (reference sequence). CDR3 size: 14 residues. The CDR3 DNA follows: TGTGCCTGGAGTCTCCGGGACAGTCGGAATACGCAGTATTTT. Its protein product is CAWSLRDSRNTQYF.

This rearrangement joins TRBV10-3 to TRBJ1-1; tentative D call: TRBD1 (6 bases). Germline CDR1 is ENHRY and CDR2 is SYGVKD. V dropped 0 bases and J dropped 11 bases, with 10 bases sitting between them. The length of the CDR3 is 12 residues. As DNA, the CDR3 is TGTGCCATCAGTGAGTCGGGGGCGCAGGCTTTCTTT. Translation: CAISESGAQAFF.